Following are 2 T cell receptor beta chains from one sample sequenced in a study of blood T cells in healthy people across ages. PCR was performed a second time for about 6 to 12 cycles using a sample-barcoded 5' primer and a J-beta primer mix. TCRdb independently ran MiXCR on the 5' RACE reads; one entry per CDR3 protein. The table shows roughly 1.4 million distinct CDR3 sequences, with 59% occurring only once. The sequenced sample consisted of blood. The receptor set was obtained from a man aged 18 to 35 in good health.

The chain employs TRBV20-1 and TRBJ1-4, with D maybe TRBD1 (6 bases). V gave up 5 bases and J gave up 8 bases, with 12 bases separating them. Germline loops: CDR1 DFQATT, CDR2 SNEGSKA (reference sequence). The CDR3 totals 12 residues. The CDR3 coding sequence is TGCAGTGCTCGGGGGCCGGGCGAAAAACTGTTTTTT. Amino acids: CSARGPGEKLFF.

This clonotype was seen just once. The V call is TRBV7-8, the J call TRBJ2-5, with 7 bases matching TRBD2. CDR3 size: 15 residues. The junction had 10 bases not matched to a gene; V was cut back by 7 bases and J by 2 bases. Per germline, CDR1 SGHVS and CDR2 FQNEAQ. CDR3 sequence (DNA): TGTGCCAGCACCCCGTACGCTAGCGGTCAAGAGACCCAGTACTTC. This encodes CASTPYASGQETQYF.